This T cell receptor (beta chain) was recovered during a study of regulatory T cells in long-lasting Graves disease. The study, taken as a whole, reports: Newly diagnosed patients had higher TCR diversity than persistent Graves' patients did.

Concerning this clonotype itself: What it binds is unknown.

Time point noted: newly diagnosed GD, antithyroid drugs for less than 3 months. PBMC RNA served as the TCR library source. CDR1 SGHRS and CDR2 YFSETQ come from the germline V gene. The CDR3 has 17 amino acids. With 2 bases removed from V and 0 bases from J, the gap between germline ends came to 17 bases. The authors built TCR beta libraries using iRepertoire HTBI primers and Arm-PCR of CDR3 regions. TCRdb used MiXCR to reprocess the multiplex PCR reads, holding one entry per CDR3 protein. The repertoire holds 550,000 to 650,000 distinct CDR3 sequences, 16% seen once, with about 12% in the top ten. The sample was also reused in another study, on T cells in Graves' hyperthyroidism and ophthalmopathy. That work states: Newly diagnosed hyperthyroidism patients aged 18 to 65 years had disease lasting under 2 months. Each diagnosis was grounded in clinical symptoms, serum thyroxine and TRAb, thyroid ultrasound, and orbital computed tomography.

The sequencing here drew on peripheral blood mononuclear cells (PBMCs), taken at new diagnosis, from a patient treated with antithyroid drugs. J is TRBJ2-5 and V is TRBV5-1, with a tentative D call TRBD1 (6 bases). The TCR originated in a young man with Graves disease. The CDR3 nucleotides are TGCGCCAGCAGCTTTGGTACGACAGGTTCTTACCAAGAGACCCAGTACTTC. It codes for CASSFGTTGSYQETQYF.